This T cell receptor (beta chain) was recovered during a study of cytomegalovirus exposure and HLA in healthy donors. Whole-study context: In terms of ancestry, the Caucasian-associated cluster contained roughly 81% of the approximately 400 genotyped donors.

This CDR3 contains 15 residues. Germline CDR1 SGHRS, CDR2 YFSETQ. V shed 0 bases and J shed 1 base, with 7 bases lying between them. In the PCR, 60 Vbeta and 13 Jbeta primers were used. Profiling relied on immunoSEQ multiplex PCR, and the TCRdb table lists in-frame clones only, not all of them. Its clone listing holds around 42,000 clones. The clonotype was recovered from a man in his thirties or forties in good health and CMV-seronegative. The sample was PBMCs. The chain combines TRBV5-1 with TRBJ2-2; perhaps TRBD2 as D (5 bases). The CDR3 DNA is TGCGCCAGCAGCTTGGGAGCGGTGAACACCGGGGAGCTGTTTTTT. Amino acids: CASSLGAVNTGELFF.